This T cell receptor beta chain emerged from a study of human T cells and chemical hapten exposure. TCRdb re-derived calls from the RACE reads in MiXCR, one entry per CDR3 protein. The data hold about 190,000 distinct CDR3 sequences, with 20% to 25% observed a single time. V lost 3 bases, J lost 2 bases, and 11 bases lay in between. CDR1 and CDR2 (germline): MGHDK, SYGVNS. The CDR3 runs 15 residues. This clonotype came up a few times. This sample's time point: patch test 3, about 24 weeks after DPC sensitization. The treatment here: therapeutic diphenylcyclopropenone sensitization with weekly scalp DPC.

The origin of this receptor is a woman between 35 and 50 years old with alopecia areata. Some clones in this sample may be carry-over from other donors' samples. This chain links TRBV25-1 with TRBJ1-3; D unresolved. The input for sequencing was whole blood, taken in connection with sensitization to the hapten diphenylcyclopropenone (DPC). The CDR3 here is CASSEDGRPGNTIYF. DNA of the CDR3: TGTGCCAGCAGTGAGGACGGAAGGCCTGGAAACACCATATATTTT.